A single sample is the source of the 2 T cell receptor beta chains below, sequenced in a study of Siglec-9 on CD8 T cells in melanoma. Generated by immunoSEQ multiplex PCR, the TCRdb table keeps only in-frame clones and is missing some. Of 30,000 to 45,000 clones in the sample, around 82% were seen once. Sequencing was done on a sample of Siglec-9- CD8+ T cells sorted from blood. These receptors were taken from a human donor in good health.

The rearrangement joins TRBV9 to TRBJ2-7; no definite D call. The V end lost 3 bases, the J end lost 0 bases, and 10 bases lay between the germline ends. The CDR3 consists of 14 residues. CDR1 is SGDLS, CDR2 YYNGEE, per germline. CDR3 sequence (DNA): TGTGCCAGCAGCGCAGACGGGTCCTCCTACGAGCAGTACTTC. Translating gives CASSADGSSYEQYF.

The gene calls are TRBV18 and TRBJ1-2; 7 bases align to TRBD1. Germline V lookup: CDR1 KGHSH, CDR2 LQKENI. This CDR3 contains 13 residues. The V segment lost 6 bases and the J segment 2 bases; nucleotides outside the gene matches: 3. CDR3 DNA sequence: TGTGCCAGCTCGTCGACAGGGAACTATGGCTACACCTTC. It yields the protein CASSSTGNYGYTF.